The entry below gives a single T cell receptor beta chain sequence along with its context. These data originate in a study of shared clonotypes between healthy human individuals. V dropped 2 bases and J dropped 4 bases, with 14 bases sitting between them. The germline gives CDR1 LGHNA, CDR2 YSLEER. This CDR3 has 15 residues. The assay used deep level. Profiled with immunoSEQ multiplex PCR; TCRdb holds only in-frame clones, not every one. Among about 580,000 clones listed, nearly 98% were seen once. Naive CD8 cells, CD45RO-negative and positively selected for CCR7, excluded terminally differentiated effector memory CD45RA+ cells.

The origin of this receptor is a man between 25 and 39 years old in good health. Input material: naive CD8+ T cells sorted from blood. The chain uses TRBV4-3 and TRBJ1-2; possible D gene TRBD1, 6 bases. The CDR3 DNA reads TGCGCCAGCAGCCAAAGGACCGGGACAACCTATGGCTACACCTTC. This sequence encodes CASSQRTGTTYGYTF.